This paragraph covers one TCR beta chain sequence. Up to 500,000 reads were sequenced per sample. Using immunoSEQ multiplex PCR, the repertoire was profiled, and TCRdb retains in-frame clones only, with some absent. The data hold around 37,000 clones, with 75% observed a single time. V was trimmed by 1 base and J by 4 bases, leaving 20 bases between them. This CDR3 has 18 residues. Germline V gene sequence: CDR1 LGHNA, CDR2 YNFKEQ. The sample belongs to a study of pediatric ulcerative colitis. About the research overall: Over five patients showed pancolitis and two showed left-sided colitis.

During colonoscopy, one to two rectal pinch biopsies were collected. The rearrangement links TRBV4-2 to TRBJ2-1; D might be TRBD2 (5 bases). The TCR originated in a boy aged 5-17 years with severe ulcerative colitis. Sequenced input: gut tissue. CDR3 amino acids: CASSQVSEGSWVYNEQFF. The DNA for the CDR3 is TGTGCCAGCAGCCAAGTTTCTGAGGGATCGTGGGTTTACAATGAGCAGTTCTTC.